These T cell receptor beta chains were read from a single sample in a study of blood T cell repertoires in COVID-19. Profiled with immunoSEQ multiplex PCR; TCRdb holds only in-frame clones, not every one. The sample includes 86,000 or so clones, approximately 78% of them seen just once. Sequencing was carried out using peripheral blood. All receptors derive from an elderly woman with acute or convalescent COVID-19. Both conserved end residues are part of each CDR3. The D gene is left open where the match is weak. A row's size may be missing; if present it is once, few, many or a size class.

>TRBV10-3|NA|TRBD2|TRBJ2-5
TGTGCCATCAGGCCTAGCGGACCTCAAGAGACCCAGTACTTC
CAIRPSGPQETQYF
>TRBV18|NA|NA|TRBJ1-2
TGTGCCAGCTCACCAGGGACACCCCAACGGCGGGCTAACTATGGCTACACCTTC
CASSPGTPQRRANYGYTF
>TRBV2|NA|NA|TRBJ2-4
TGTGCAATGGCTAGCGACAAAAACATTCAGTACTTC
CAMASDKNIQYF
>TRBV7-9|NA|NA|TRBJ2-1
TGTGCCAGCAGCTTTACTAGCTCGGACAATGAGCAGTTCTTC
CASSFTSSDNEQFF
>TRBV6-5|few|NA|TRBJ2-1
TGTGCCAGCAGTTACTCTCCGGGAAACTACAATGAGCAGTTCTTC
CASSYSPGNYNEQFF
>TRBV10-2|NA|NA|TRBJ2-7
TGCGCCAGCGGCGGGGCCTCACTTATCTACGAGCAGTACTTC
CASGGASLIYEQYF
>TRBV7-9|NA|TRBD1|TRBJ1-4
TGTGCCAGCAGCTTAGGGGAATGGACAGGGTTTACTAATGAAAAACTGTTTTTT
CASSLGEWTGFTNEKLFF
>TRBV7-6|NA|TRBD1|TRBJ1-4
TGTGCCAGCAGCCAAGGACAGGGTGGGGAAAAACTGTTTTTT
CASSQGQGGEKLFF
>TRBV2|NA|NA|TRBJ2-5
TGTGCCAGCCTCAGAGACAGCCAAGAGACCCAGTACTTC
CASLRDSQETQYF
>TRBV6-6|NA|NA|TRBJ1-5
TGTGCCAGCAGTTGGTTTTTATCTTCTGGGAGTCAGCCCCAGCATTTT
CASSWFLSSGSQPQHF
>TRBV3-1/TRBV3-2|NA|TRBD1|TRBJ1-2
TGTGCCAGCAGCCGCTTGCTTCCGGGACAGGGCCAAGCTAACTATGGCTACACCTTC
CASSRLLPGQGQANYGYTF
>TRBV5-4|NA|NA|TRBJ1-5
TGTGCCAGCAGCTTGGGGGGCGGGGGGCAGCCCCAGCATTTT
CASSLGGGGQPQHF
>TRBV7-2|NA|TRBD1|TRBJ1-2
TGTGCCAGCAGCTTAGGACAGGGCTATGGCTACACCTTC
CASSLGQGYGYTF
>TRBV5-6|NA|TRBD2|TRBJ2-1
TGTGCCAGCAGCTATAGAGCGGGAGTGGGAAATGAGCAGTTCTTC
CASSYRAGVGNEQFF
>TRBV15|NA|TRBD1|TRBJ2-3
TGTGCCACCAGCAGAGTTCGGGGGGACAGGGGGTTCACAGATACGCAGTATTTT
CATSRVRGDRGFTDTQYF
>TRBV28|NA|NA|TRBJ1-6
TGTGCCAGCAGTTCGGGCTCCTATAATTCACCCCTCCACTTT
CASSSGSYNSPLHF
>TRBV28|NA|NA|TRBJ2-7
TGTGCCAGCAGCGCCTACGAGCAGTACTTC
CASSAYEQYF
>TRBV9|NA|NA|TRBJ1-6
TGTGCCAGCAGCGCCCGAGCGGGTTCCCATAATTCACCCCTCCACTTT
CASSARAGSHNSPLHF
>TRBV5-4|NA|NA|TRBJ2-3
TGTGCCAGCAGCGAAACAGGGACAGATACGCAGTATTTT
CASSETGTDTQYF
>TRBV2|NA|NA|TRBJ2-1
TGTGCCAGCAGTGATACTTGGGCTGGCGGGAATGAGCAGTTCTTC
CASSDTWAGGNEQFF
>TRBV5-1|NA|TRBD1|TRBJ2-2
TGCGCCAGCAGCCCCGGGACAGGGGGGACCGGGGAGCTGTTTTTT
CASSPGTGGTGELFF
>TRBV6-5|NA|NA|TRBJ1-3
TGTGCCAGCAGCCAGGACACGTCCGGAAACACCATATATTTT
CASSQDTSGNTIYF
>TRBV9|once|TRBD1|TRBJ2-7
TGTGCCAGCAGTCCGGGACAGGCAAACTCCTACGAGCAGTACTTC
CASSPGQANSYEQYF
>TRBV5-1|few|NA|TRBJ1-6
TGCGCCAGCAGCTTGGGGCGGGAAAATTCACCCCTCCACTTT
CASSLGRENSPLHF
>TRBV5-4|NA|NA|TRBJ1-1
TGTGCCAGCAGCGTTCAGGGGACTGAAGCTTTCTTT
CASSVQGTEAFF
>TRBV18|NA|NA|TRBJ2-3
TGTGCCAGCTCACCTCCGGGACTTAGCAGGGCAGATACGCAGTATTTT
CASSPPGLSRADTQYF
>TRBV2|NA|NA|TRBJ2-1
TGTGCCAGCAGTGTGGACAGCTACTCCTACAATGAGCAGTTCTTC
CASSVDSYSYNEQFF
>TRBV3-1/TRBV3-2|NA|TRBD2|TRBJ2-1
TGTGCCAGCAGTCTCCGGACTAGTGGCAATGAGCAGTTCTTC
CASSLRTSGNEQFF
>TRBV2|NA|TRBD1|TRBJ2-2
TGTGCCAGCAGTATGTATACCGGGACAGGGACCGGGGAGCTGTTTTTT
CASSMYTGTGTGELFF
>TRBV10-2|NA|NA|TRBJ2-1
TGCGCCAGCAGTGGAAATGTCCCGAGCTCCTACAATGAGCAGTTCTTC
CASSGNVPSSYNEQFF